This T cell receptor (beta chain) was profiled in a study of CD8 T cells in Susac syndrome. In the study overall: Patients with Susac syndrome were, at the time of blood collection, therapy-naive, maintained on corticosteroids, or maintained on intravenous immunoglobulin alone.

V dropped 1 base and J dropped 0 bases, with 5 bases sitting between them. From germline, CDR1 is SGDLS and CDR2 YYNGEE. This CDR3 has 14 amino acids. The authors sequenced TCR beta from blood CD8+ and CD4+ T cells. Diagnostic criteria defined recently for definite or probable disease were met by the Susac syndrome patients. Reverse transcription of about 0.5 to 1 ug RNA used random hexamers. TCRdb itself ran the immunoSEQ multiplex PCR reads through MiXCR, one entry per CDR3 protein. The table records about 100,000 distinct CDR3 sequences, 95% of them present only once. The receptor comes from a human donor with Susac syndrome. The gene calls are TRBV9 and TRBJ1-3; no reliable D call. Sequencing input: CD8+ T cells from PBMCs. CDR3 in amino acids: CASSVPDSGNTIYF. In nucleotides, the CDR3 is TGTGCCAGCAGCGTACCCGACTCTGGAAACACCATATATTTT.